A single sample gave rise to the 14 T cell receptor beta chains below, sequenced in a study of siplizumab effects on memory and regulatory T cells. Only in-frame clones appear in the TCRdb table, and some are missing; sequencing was by immunoSEQ multiplex PCR. The sample has 85,000 to 130,000 clones; 80% to 95% are singletons. Sequencing was done on a sample of CD4+ T cells sorted from blood. All receptors derive from a human donor in good health. Some clones in this sample may be carry-over from other donors' samples.

This clone showed up just a few times. Because the CDR3's place on the DNA is in doubt, the DNA is left out and the CDR3 is given as listed by TCRdb. The chain carries TRBV14 and TRBJ2-1; TRBD1 reflects the table's D call only, with no check against the DNA. The CDR3 is 17 residues long, counting both termini. CDR1 is SGHDN and CDR2 is FVKESK in the germline V gene. The CDR3 spells CASSKDIGFLAGNEQFF.

The J gene is TRBJ2-7, the V gene TRBV5-5, with 8 bases lining up with TRBD1. This CDR3 spans 15 amino acids. Germline V gene lookup returns CDR1 SGHKS and CDR2 YYEKEE (reference sequence). The ends lost 6 bases at V and 0 bases at J; junction bases unmatched: 8. CDR3: CASTPGTGRSYEQYF. CDR3 nucleotides: TGTGCCAGCACCCCCGGGACAGGACGCTCCTACGAGCAGTACTTC.

This chain joins TRBV5-1 and TRBJ1-1; D is perhaps TRBD1 (5 bases). Germline lookup yields CDR1 SGHRS and CDR2 YFSETQ. The CDR3 is 14 amino acids. V dropped 1 base and J dropped 1 base, with 8 bases sitting between them. The CDR3 sequence: CASSLWDPNTEAFF. CDR3 DNA sequence: TGCGCCAGCAGCTTGTGGGACCCGAACACTGAAGCTTTCTTT. Together with reference TRBV5-1 and TRBJ1-1, the CDR3 gives the full variable domain: KAGVTQTPRYLIKTRGQQVTLSCSPISGHRSVSWYQQTPGQGLQFLFEYFSETQRNKGNFPGRFSGRQFSNSRSEMNVSTLELGDSALYLCASSLWDPNTEAFFGQGTRLTVV.

The rearrangement joins TRBV7-9 to TRBJ2-3; unclear D gene. Looked up from germline, CDR1 is SEHNR and CDR2 is FQNEAQ (reference sequence). The CDR3 is made up of 13 amino acids. V lost 5 bases, J lost 0 bases, and 6 bases lay in between. CDR3 sequence reads: CASSEGSTDTQYF. CDR3 nucleotide sequence: TGTGCCAGCAGCGAAGGTAGCACAGATACGCAGTATTTT. Complete variable domain (other parts from reference TRBV7-9 and TRBJ2-3): DTGVSQNPRHKITKRGQNVTFRCDPISEHNRLYWYRQTLGQGPEFLTYFQNEAQLEKSRLLSDRFSAERPKGSFSTLEIQRTEQGDSAMYLCASSEGSTDTQYFGPGTRLTVL.

The rearrangement joins TRBV6-1 to TRBJ2-7, with 9 bases that match TRBD1. The germline V gene has CDR1 MNHNS and CDR2 SASEGT. Germline trimming cut 1 base from V and 2 bases from J; bases unmatched to any gene: 9. CDR3 length equals 17 residues. CDR3 loop: CASSEVSRQGVAYEQYF. CDR3 sequence (DNA): TGTGCCAGCAGTGAAGTAAGTCGACAGGGGGTGGCCTACGAGCAGTACTTC.

V usage is TRBV19 and J usage is TRBJ2-7, with TRBD2 matching 9 bases. The CDR3 length is 16 residues. Germline V gene sequence: CDR1 LNHDA, CDR2 SQIVND (reference sequence). After removal of 3 bases from V and 6 bases from J, the junction contained 12 bases not matched to a gene. CDR3 residues: CASSIVGEAGGGEQYF. CDR3 sequence (DNA): TGTGCCAGTAGTATCGTGGGAGAAGCGGGAGGCGGCGAGCAGTACTTC.

The chain recombines TRBV7-2 with TRBJ2-7; D perhaps matches TRBD2 (6 bases). The germline CDR1 and CDR2 sequences are SGHTA and FQGNSA. Deletions cut 4 bases from V and 3 bases from J, with 13 bases between. This CDR3 has 14 amino acids. CDR3: CASSSGLSYYEQYF. In DNA, the CDR3 is TGTGCCAGCAGCTCCGGACTATCGTACTACGAGCAGTACTTC.

The V and J genes are TRBV7-3 and TRBJ2-2; D is unresolved. The ends were cut back, 5 bases at V and 5 bases at J, with 9 bases in the middle. Germline CDR1 reads SGHTA; CDR2 reads FQGTGA. CDR3 length equals 13 residues. The chain's CDR3 is CASSQELTGELFF. The CDR3 DNA reads as TGTGCCAGCAGCCAGGAACTTACCGGGGAGCTGTTTTTT.

The CDR3 nucleotides read TGTGCCAGTAGTATAGCGCACGGGAGCTCCTACAATGAGCAGTTCTTC. Its translation is CASSIAHGSSYNEQFF. The genes are TRBV19 and TRBJ2-1, with D possibly matching TRBD2 (6 bases). This CDR3 spans 16 amino acids. Trimming removed 1 base from V and 0 bases from J, with 10 bases in between. Germline V gene lookup returns CDR1 LNHDA and CDR2 SQIVND (reference sequence).

The chain has TRBV2 and TRBJ2-3; 14 bases align to TRBD2. Germline CDR1 SNHLY, CDR2 FYNNEI. This CDR3 spans 17 amino acids. The V and J ends lost 7 bases and 1 base, in that order; junction bases with no gene match: 7. The CDR3 spells CASTGTSGSSGTDTQYF. Written as DNA, the CDR3 is TGTGCCAGCACCGGGACTAGCGGGAGTTCGGGCACAGATACGCAGTATTTT. The full variable domain, its missing parts supplied by reference TRBV2 and TRBJ2-3, is EPEVTQTPSHQVTQMGQEVILRCVPISNHLYFYWYRQILGQKVEFLVSFYNNEISEKSEIFDDQFSVERPDGSNFTLKIRSTKLEDSAMYFCASTGTSGSSGTDTQYFGPGTRLTVL.

The chain combines TRBV6-1 with TRBJ2-5, with 7 nucleotides matching TRBD1. CDR3 size: 14 residues. The junction had 12 bases not matched to a gene; V was cut back by 9 bases and J by 5 bases. CDR1 and CDR2 from the germline V gene are MNHNS and SASEGT. The CDR3 is CASVTGAAGETQYF. In DNA, the CDR3 is TGTGCCAGTGTCACAGGGGCTGCAGGGGAGACCCAGTACTTC.

The chain couples TRBV6-5 to TRBJ2-7; TRBD2 agrees at 13 bases. Germline V CDR1 and CDR2: MNHEY, SVGAGI. The CDR3 length is 14 residues. The ends lost 4 bases at V and 7 bases at J; junction bases unmatched: 4. The CDR3 DNA is TGTGCCAGCAGTTCGGGACTAGCGGGATATGAGCAGTACTTC. Its protein is CASSSGLAGYEQYF.

A single count supports this clone. The gene calls are TRBV2 and TRBJ2-7; 13 bases are a match to TRBD2. Germline V lookup: CDR1 SNHLY, CDR2 FYNNEI. This CDR3 is 15 amino acids long. V was pared by 10 bases and J by 2 bases, with 8 bases of the junction left unmatched. CDR3 region: CAKGTSGIGAYEQYF. The CDR3 DNA is TGTGCCAAGGGGACTAGCGGGATTGGAGCCTACGAGCAGTACTTC.

The rearrangement uses TRBV2 and TRBJ2-3; the D gene is possibly TRBD2 (6 bases). With 5 bases removed from V and 6 bases from J, the gap between germline ends came to 15 bases. Germline V gene lookup returns CDR1 SNHLY and CDR2 FYNNEI. This CDR3 comprises 14 residues. Here the CDR3 DNA reads TGTGCCAGCAGTTCCGGAACTAGCCCTGATACGCAGTATTTT. As protein: CASSSGTSPDTQYF. The full variable domain, with the rest looked up from reference TRBV2 and TRBJ2-3, is EPEVTQTPSHQVTQMGQEVILRCVPISNHLYFYWYRQILGQKVEFLVSFYNNEISEKSEIFDDQFSVERPDGSNFTLKIRSTKLEDSAMYFCASSSGTSPDTQYFGPGTRLTVL.